This T cell receptor beta chain appears in the sequencing data of a study of control samples from healthy donors and cancer patients. Libraries were prepared by immunoSEQ multiplex PCR; TCRdb keeps only in-frame clonotypes and omits some of them. The sample has approximately 140,000 clones, around 85% seen once; the top ten hold around 8.2%. Trimming took off 5 bases at V and 2 bases at J, with 16 bases between the two ends. The CDR3 loop spans 16 amino acids. Germline CDR1 reads LNHNV; CDR2 reads YYDKDF (reference sequence). This receptor was taken from a woman in her 30s in good health. The chain recombines TRBV15 with TRBJ2-1; possible D gene TRBD2, 6 bases. The sample taken for sequencing was blood. The CDR3 sequence is CATSRRRADPYNEQFF. The CDR3 bases are TGTGCCACCAGCCGACGGAGGGCCGATCCCTACAATGAGCAGTTCTTC.